A selection of T cell receptor beta chains follows, all from one sample in a study of cytomegalovirus exposure and HLA in healthy donors. The table came from immunoSEQ multiplex PCR; TCRdb's copy has only in-frame clones and leaves some out. This sample has about 150,000 clones, with over 60% found just once. Sequenced material: PBMCs. The origin of the receptors is a middle-aged man in good health and CMV-seropositive. Each CDR3 is given with its conserved first and last residue. Each record gives: V gene, J gene, CDR3 protein.

TRBV6-1	TRBJ2-2	CASSDLAGTANTGELFF
TRBV5-4	TRBJ1-2	CASSLTGGYYGYTF
TRBV27	TRBJ1-2	CASSLQGTAYGYTF
TRBV5-1	TRBJ2-1	CASSLAPSGSGNEQFF
TRBV2	TRBJ2-7	CASSENSGTVEQYF
TRBV5-1	TRBJ2-4	CASSPGIAKNIQYF
TRBV7-2	TRBJ2-7	CASSLGVGLAIYEQYF
TRBV7-9	TRBJ2-2	CASVLVEAAGELFF
TRBV13	TRBJ2-7	CASSTILGTGRFYEQYF
TRBV19	TRBJ1-5	CASSKQPGFDSNQPQHF
TRBV5-4	TRBJ2-6	CASSNPFSSASGANVLTF
TRBV5-4	TRBJ2-1	CASSLGGTGYNEQFF
TRBV27	TRBJ2-7	CASSPGDREQYF
TRBV28	TRBJ2-1	CASSPLAGAYNEQFF
TRBV9	TRBJ2-1	CASSVSGREDNEQFF
TRBV7-6	TRBJ2-1	CASSLAGGLAGGYNEQFF
TRBV6-1	TRBJ1-2	CASSEAHYTGLRGYTF
TRBV7-9	TRBJ2-7	CASSSPGLAGENEQYF
TRBV6-1	TRBJ1-2	CASSEVAGQGFLYGYTF
TRBV7-9	TRBJ2-7	CASSPIPYPGLTYEQYF
TRBV28	TRBJ1-2	CASSLDRSYGYTF
TRBV5-6	TRBJ2-2	CASSWSGRALTGELFF
TRBV6-6	TRBJ2-7	CASSYSADRVSYEQYF
TRBV5-1	TRBJ1-1	CASSLGRQGATEAFF
TRBV18	TRBJ2-1	CASSSMRTSGMGEQFF
TRBV5-1	TRBJ1-2	CASSLTESNYGYTF
TRBV11-2	TRBJ2-7	CASSQNQRASYEQYF
TRBV6-1	TRBJ2-3	CASSETGWGTDTQYF
TRBV4-3	TRBJ2-7	CASSRSGQGKYEQYF
TRBV7-2	TRBJ1-1	CASSLAWDRVNTEAFF
TRBV18	TRBJ2-5	CASSPGQEETQYF
TRBV18	TRBJ2-3	CASSPPGLAYRQYF
TRBV25-1	TRBJ2-1	CASSGTGTEQFF
TRBV2	TRBJ1-1	CASSRQGGVSTEAFF
TRBV7-9	TRBJ2-7	CASSAGGMRYEQYF
TRBV6-5	TRBJ1-5	CASRFGTDQPQHF
TRBV19	TRBJ2-3	CASRSDTSDTQYF
TRBV15	TRBJ2-7	CATSRGPQGVGDYEQYF
TRBV10-3	TRBJ1-2	CAIADRGEANYGYTF
TRBV29-1	TRBJ2-1	CSVVSGRLNEQFF
TRBV25-1	TRBJ2-5	CASSRKRGQSGGETQYF
TRBV5-1	TRBJ2-7	CASSDPSGSSYEQYF
TRBV20-1	TRBJ1-1	CSASVSIEAFF
TRBV4-1	TRBJ2-1	CASSQRTDYNEQFF
TRBV11-2	TRBJ2-7	CASSARTGPYEQYF
TRBV7-2	TRBJ2-1	CASSPQGLTGTYNEQFF
TRBV18	TRBJ1-2	CASSPPRGDYGYTF
TRBV5-4	TRBJ2-1	CASSRRGGSYNEQFF